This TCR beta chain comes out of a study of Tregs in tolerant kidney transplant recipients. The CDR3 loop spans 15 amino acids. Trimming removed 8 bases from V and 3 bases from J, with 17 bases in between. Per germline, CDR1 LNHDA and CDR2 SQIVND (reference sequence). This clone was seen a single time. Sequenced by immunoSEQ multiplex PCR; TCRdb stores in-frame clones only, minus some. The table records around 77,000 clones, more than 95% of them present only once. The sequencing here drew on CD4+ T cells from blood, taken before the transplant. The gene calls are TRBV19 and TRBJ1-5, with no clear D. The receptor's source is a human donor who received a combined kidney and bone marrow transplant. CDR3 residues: CASVPRVIYNQPQHF. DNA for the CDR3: TGTGCCAGTGTCCCGAGGGTGATTTACAATCAGCCCCAGCATTTT.